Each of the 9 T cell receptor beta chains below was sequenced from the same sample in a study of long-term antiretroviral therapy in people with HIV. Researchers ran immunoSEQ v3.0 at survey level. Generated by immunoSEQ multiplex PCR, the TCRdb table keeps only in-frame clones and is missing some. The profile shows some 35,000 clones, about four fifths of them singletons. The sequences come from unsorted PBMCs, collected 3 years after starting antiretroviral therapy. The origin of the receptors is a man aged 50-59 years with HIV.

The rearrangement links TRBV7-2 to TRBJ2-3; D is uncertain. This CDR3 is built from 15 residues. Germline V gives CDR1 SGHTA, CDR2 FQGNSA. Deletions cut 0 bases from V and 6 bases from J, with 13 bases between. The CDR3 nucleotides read TGTGCCAGCAGCTTAGCGGCGAGTAGCATGGATACGCAGTATTTT. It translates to CASSLAASSMDTQYF.

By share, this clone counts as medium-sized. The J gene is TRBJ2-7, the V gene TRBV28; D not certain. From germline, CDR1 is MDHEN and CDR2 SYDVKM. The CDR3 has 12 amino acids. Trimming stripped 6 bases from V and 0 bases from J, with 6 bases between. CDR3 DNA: TGTGCCAGCAGACTTAACTCCTACGAGCAGTACTTC. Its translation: CASRLNSYEQYF. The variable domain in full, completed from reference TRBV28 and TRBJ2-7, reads DVKVTQSSRYLVKRTGEKVFLECVQDMDHENMFWYRQDPGLGLRLIYFSYDVKMKEKGDIPEGYSVSREKKERFSLILESASTNQTSMYLCASRLNSYEQYFGPGTRLTVT.

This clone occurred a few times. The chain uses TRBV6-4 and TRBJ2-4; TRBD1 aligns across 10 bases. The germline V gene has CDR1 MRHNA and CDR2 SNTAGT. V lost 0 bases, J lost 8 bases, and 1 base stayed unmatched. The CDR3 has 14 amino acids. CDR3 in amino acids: CASSDSGTGDIQYF. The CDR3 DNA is TGTGCCAGCAGTGACTCGGGGACAGGGGACATTCAGTACTTC.

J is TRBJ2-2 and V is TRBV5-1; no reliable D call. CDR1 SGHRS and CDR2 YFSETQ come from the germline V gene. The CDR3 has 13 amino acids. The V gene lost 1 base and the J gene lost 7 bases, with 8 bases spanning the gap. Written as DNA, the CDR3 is TGCGCCAGCAGCTTGTCCCCGGGCGGGGAGCTGTTTTTT. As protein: CASSLSPGGELFF.

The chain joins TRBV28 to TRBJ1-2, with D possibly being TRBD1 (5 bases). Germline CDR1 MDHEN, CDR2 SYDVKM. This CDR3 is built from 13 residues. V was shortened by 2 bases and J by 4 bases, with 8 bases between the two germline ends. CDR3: CASSLAGIYGYTF. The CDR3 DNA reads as TGTGCCAGCAGTTTAGCAGGGATCTATGGCTACACCTTC.

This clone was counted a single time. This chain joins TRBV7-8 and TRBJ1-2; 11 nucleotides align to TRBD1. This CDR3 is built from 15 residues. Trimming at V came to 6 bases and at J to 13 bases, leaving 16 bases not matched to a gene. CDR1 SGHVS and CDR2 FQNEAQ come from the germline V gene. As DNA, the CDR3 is TGTGCCAGCAGTCCCCTACCCTGGGACAGGGGGGGAGGCACCTTC. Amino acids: CASSPLPWDRGGGTF.

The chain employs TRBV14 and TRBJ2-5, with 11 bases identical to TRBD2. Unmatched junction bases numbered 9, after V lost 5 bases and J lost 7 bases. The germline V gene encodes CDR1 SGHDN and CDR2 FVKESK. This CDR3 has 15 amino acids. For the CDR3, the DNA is TGTGCCAGCAGCTCAGCCTCTAGCGGGAGGAGGACCCAGTACTTC. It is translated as CASSSASSGRRTQYF.

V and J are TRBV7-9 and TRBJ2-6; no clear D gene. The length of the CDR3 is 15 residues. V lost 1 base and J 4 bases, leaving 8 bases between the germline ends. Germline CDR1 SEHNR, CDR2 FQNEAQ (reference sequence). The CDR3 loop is CASSLGRPGANVLTF. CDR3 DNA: TGTGCCAGCAGCTTAGGCAGGCCCGGGGCCAACGTCCTGACTTTC. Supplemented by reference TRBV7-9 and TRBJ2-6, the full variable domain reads DTGVSQNPRHKITKRGQNVTFRCDPISEHNRLYWYRQTLGQGPEFLTYFQNEAQLEKSRLLSDRFSAERPKGSFSTLEIQRTEQGDSAMYLCASSLGRPGANVLTFGAGSRLTVL.

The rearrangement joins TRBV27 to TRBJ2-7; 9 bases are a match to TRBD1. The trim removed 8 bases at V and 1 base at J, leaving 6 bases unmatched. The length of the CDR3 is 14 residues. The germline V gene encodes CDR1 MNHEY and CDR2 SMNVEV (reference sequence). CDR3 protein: CASHPTGGSYEQYF. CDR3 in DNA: TGTGCCAGCCATCCGACAGGGGGTTCCTACGAGCAGTACTTC.